What follows describes a single T cell receptor (beta chain). What it binds is not known. The data belong to a study of blood T cells in healthy people across ages. Every sample gave at least 6 micrograms of total RNA when it was extracted. CDR3 length: 17 amino acids. V lost 3 bases and J lost 9; bases outside the gene matches: 15. Study observations and caveats: A strong correlation was seen between TCR beta diversity and naive T cell percentage. Roughly linearly, TCR beta diversity per million T cells fell as age increased.

For the second PCR, which ran for 7 to 11 cycles, a sample-barcoded 5' primer and a J-beta primer mix were used. TCRdb redid the calling of the 5' RACE reads with MiXCR, one entry per CDR3 protein. The sample holds approximately 900,000 distinct CDR3 sequences; around 49% are singletons and the top ten take around an eighth. This TCR came from a man aged 25-45 years in good health. The specimen was blood. This chain joins TRBV12-3 or TRBV12-4 and TRBJ2-2; 8 bases align to TRBD1. The CDR3 DNA reads TGTGCCAGCAGTTTCTTTGGGCAGGGGGCGAATTACCGGGAGCTGTTTTTT. It specifies CASSFFGQGANYRELFF.